Below, one T cell receptor beta chain is given with its context. No antigen is known for it. Base qualities were left out, and no much larger clone turns up one base away. These data originate in a study of T cells in Graves' hyperthyroidism and ophthalmopathy (dated by TCRdb to about 2019). Study-level background: Peripheral blood samples were taken at initial diagnosis, before any treatment was given. Prospective prediction of ophthalmopathy was tested in an independent validation cohort consisting of 18 to 20 hyperthyroidism patients and 17 patients who later progressed to ophthalmopathy. The study also compared thyroid tissue and blood T-cell repertoires from about six Graves' hyperthyroidism patients. After blood sampling, hyperthyroidism patients were treated with methimazole at a starting dose of 30 mg daily, and ophthalmopathy patients were treated with high-dose intravenous methylprednisolone. The 100 discovery patients were divided at random into training and test sets in a 7:3 ratio. TCR V-J signatures able to tell the groups apart were searched for in a discovery cohort of approximately 95 patients, of whom 43 had Graves' ophthalmopathy and roughly 58 had stable Graves' hyperthyroidism. The paper describes TCR Vbeta CDR3 sequencing of 120 to 150 peripheral blood samples, made up of some 40 ophthalmopathy patients, around 78 hyperthyroidism patients and roughly 17 progressor patients. What the study reported, not specific to this receptor: In validation, the model predicted progression to ophthalmopathy a median of roughly 6.2 months before onset, with about 71% sensitivity and 72.22% specificity. A model built on a 13 V-J signature distinguished ophthalmopathy from stable hyperthyroidism, reaching about 88% sensitivity and under 84% specificity in cross-validation and 80%/75% in testing. Most expanded thyroid clonotypes (frequency above 0.001) were also detected in blood, a finding suggesting that blood repertoires may reflect thyroid immune responses. Sample size was not statistically predetermined, and investigators were not blinded to group allocation.

Amplification of TCR beta CDR3 regions was carried out from RNA transcripts. The TCR CDR3 was subjected to a first round of RT-PCR using the HTBI primer set and the Qiagen OneStep RT-PCR kit. A second multiplex PCR round built the libraries, followed by size selection and purification. Libraries were sequenced paired-end with 100 bp reads on an Illumina HiSeq2000. The published analysis was carried out like this. SOAPnuke was used to process the raw data, with reads discarded if the reads contained adapters or uncalled bases, had a mean Phred below 15, or lacked an exact constant-primer or identifier match. High-quality paired reads were merged with COPE v1.2.5, and unique nucleotide sequences were defined as clonotypes. Clonotypes were aligned to IMGT TRBV, TRBD and TRBJ reference segments using MiTCR v1.1. The analysis included only V-J combinations with a frequency above 0.0001, which together covered 98% to 99.2% of the repertoires. The TCS score was defined as the ratio of F50 (clonal expansion) to E x V (chaos), calculated using BLOSUM62-based TCRdist between CDR3 peptides within each V-J. Welch's t-statistics and random forest reduced around 520 V-J features to roughly 13, which were used in a naive Bayes classifier (R e1071). TCRdb redid the processing of the public reads, applying fastp at Q25 and MiXCR, and retained in-frame beta chains. Here each entry gathers all rows of one CDR3 protein and keeps the most common genes and DNA. TCRdb, not the original authors, processed these V and J calls. The sample records approximately 320,000 distinct CDR3 sequences, 16% of which are singletons. Clones ranked in the top ten supply around a third of the sample.

From the cysteine through the phenylalanine, the CDR3 covers 15 amino acids. Kept here is only the CDR3 DNA, which spans 45 bases and is read in frame from base 1. Compared with germline, V lacks 4 bases and J lacks 2 bases; bases without a gene match: 8. Via the germline V gene, CDR1 is SGHDT and CDR2 YYEEEE. Stable Graves' hyperthyroidism was defined as no progression to ophthalmopathy during 18 months of follow-up. Hyperthyroidism patients were newly diagnosed, had a disease duration of under 2 months, and were aged 18 to 65 years. Patients with uncontrolled infections, other autoimmune diseases, pregnancy or lactation were excluded. Clinical symptoms, serum thyroxine and TRAb, thyroid ultrasound, and orbital computed tomography formed the basis for the diagnoses. PBMCs were isolated from roughly 10 ml of fresh peripheral blood by Ficoll-Paque density gradient centrifugation. Total RNA was extracted using Trizol reagent, and RNA quality was assessed on an Agilent 2100 Bioanalyzer.

This sequence uses TRBV5-6 and TRBJ2-5, and TRBD1 matches 7 of the central bases. The sample was blood. This clonotype was obtained from a man aged 25-45 years with Graves' hyperthyroidism. The CDR3 reads CASSPWETGQETQYF. The base sequence is TGTGCCAGCAGCCCTTGGGAGACAGGGCAAGAGACCCAGTACTTC.